A single sample is the source of the 11 T cell receptor beta chains below, sequenced in a study of beta chain features in type 1 diabetes. No cognate antigen is known for these TCRs. General study points: Significant though moderate, a shortening of TCRB CDR3s appeared in all four CD4+ subsets of Type 1 diabetes patients.

Of the isolated RNA, all was reverse transcribed, and so the sequenced material was expressed TCRB transcripts. Some clones are missing from TCRdb's copy, which holds only in-frame ones; the method was immunoSEQ multiplex PCR. The sample has 640,000 or so clones; around 15% are singletons. Sequencing input: naive CD4+ T cells from blood. These receptors were collected from a man between 18 and 29 years old with type 1 diabetes.

This clone was counted between two and nine times. V and J are TRBV28 and TRBJ2-6, with a tentative D call TRBD1 (6 bases). V dropped 9 bases and J dropped 0 bases, with 15 bases sitting between them. The germline CDR1 and CDR2 sequences are MDHEN and SYDVKM. There are 16 residues in the CDR3. The CDR3 DNA reads as TGTGCCAGTAACACCAGGGGATACTCTGGGGCCAACGTCCTGACTTTC. Encoded protein: CASNTRGYSGANVLTF.

The rearrangement uses TRBV6-1 and TRBJ1-1; the D gene is possibly TRBD1 (5 bases). Trimming removed 6 bases at V and 6 bases at J, with 17 bases between. Germline V gives CDR1 MNHNS, CDR2 SASEGT. CDR3 length: 14 amino acids. CDR3 nucleotides: TGTGCCAGCAGCCCGGGACCGGGCCCCGCTGAAGCTTTCTTT. Translated, it gives CASSPGPGPAEAFF.

This chain's CDR3 is CASTAQAVQYF. Here the CDR3 DNA reads TGTGCCAGCACTGCCCAGGCAGTTCAGTATTTT. The V call is TRBV2, the J call TRBJ2-3; D uncertain. The CDR3 extends over 11 amino acids. The V gene lost 7 bases and the J gene lost 12 bases, with 14 bases spanning the gap. CDR1 and CDR2 (germline): SNHLY, FYNNEI.

The chain couples TRBV6-6 to TRBJ1-2; 8 positions agree with TRBD1. V lost 7 bases and J lost 9; bases outside the gene matches: 7. Germline V gives CDR1 MNHNY, CDR2 SVGAGI (reference sequence). This CDR3 has 12 residues. The CDR3 DNA follows: TGTGCCAGCACAGACAGGGGAGGGAGCTACACCTTC. Protein sequence: CASTDRGGSYTF.

On this clone: The sample contains more than one DNA sequence encoding this CDR3. The chain couples TRBV9 to TRBJ1-2; D uncertain. The germline CDR1 and CDR2 sequences are SGDLS and YYNGEE. The CDR3 loop spans 14 amino acids. V lost 0 bases and J lost 0, with 6 bases in between. CDR3 coding DNA: TGTGCCAGCAGCGTAGGGCAGACTAACTATGGCTACACCTTC. This gives the protein CASSVGQTNYGYTF.

This sequence joins TRBV15 and TRBJ1-5, with TRBD1 as a possible D gene (5 bases). Trimming cost V 0 bases and J 6 bases, with 15 bases left between them. This CDR3 contains 16 residues. The germline gives CDR1 LNHNV, CDR2 YYDKDF (reference sequence). The CDR3 DNA reads as TGTGCCACCAGCAGAGATCTACCGGACATCGGTCAGCCCCAGCATTTT. The encoded protein is CATSRDLPDIGQPQHF.

The chain uses TRBV5-1 and TRBJ2-3, with a weak D call TRBD2 (6 bases). Germline V gene lookup returns CDR1 SGHRS and CDR2 YFSETQ. The CDR3 has 16 residues. V lost 4 bases and J 2 bases, leaving 17 bases between the germline ends. CDR3 sequence reads: CASSEKWRGTTDTQYF. CDR3 nucleotide sequence: TGCGCCAGCAGCGAGAAGTGGCGGGGTACCACAGATACGCAGTATTTT.

The chain couples TRBV4-2 to TRBJ2-5, with 7 bases identical to TRBD2. V lost 0 bases and J lost 6; bases outside the gene matches: 4. CDR1 and CDR2 from the germline V gene are LGHNA and YNFKEQ. The CDR3 length is 14 residues. This chain's CDR3 is CASSQDPAGKTQYF. The CDR3, as DNA: TGTGCCAGCAGCCAAGATCCAGCGGGGAAGACCCAGTACTTC.

The chain is built from TRBV6-5 and TRBJ2-5; either TRBD1 or TRBD2 may supply D (5 bases each). Germline CDR1 reads MNHEY; CDR2 reads SVGAGI. V lost 7 bases to trimming and J lost 2 bases, with 11 bases between them. The CDR3 is 13 residues long. The CDR3 loop is CASTRGVQETQYF. In nucleotides, the CDR3 is TGTGCCAGCACCAGAGGGGTACAAGAGACCCAGTACTTC.

V gene TRBV7-9 combines with J gene TRBJ1-2; D gene uncertain. The CDR3 spans 13 residues. V was trimmed by 3 bases and J by 2 bases, leaving 7 bases between them. The germline CDR1 and CDR2 sequences are SEHNR and FQNEAQ (reference sequence). The chain's CDR3 is CASSFKNNYGYTF. CDR3 nucleotide sequence: TGTGCCAGCAGCTTTAAGAACAACTATGGCTACACCTTC.

This clone has just a few counts. V usage is TRBV29-1 and J usage is TRBJ1-1; D ambiguous. Germline CDR1 is SQVTM and CDR2 is ANQGSEA. CDR3 length: 14 residues. Trimming shortened V by 2 bases and J by 4 bases, and 14 bases separated the two germline ends. Written as DNA, the CDR3 is TGCAGCGTTGAATTTGGATTTTGGGGCACTGAAGCTTTCTTT. Translating gives CSVEFGFWGTEAFF. Full variable domain (outside the CDR3, taken from reference TRBV29-1 and TRBJ1-1): SAVISQKPSRDICQRGTSLTIQCQVDSQVTMMFWYRQQPGQSLTLIATANQGSEATYESGFVIDKFPISRPNLTFSTLTVSNMSPEDSSIYLCSVEFGFWGTEAFFGQGTRLTVV.